Below, 17 T cell receptor beta chains from the same sample are listed, as sequenced in a study of blood T cell repertoires in COVID-19. Profiling relied on immunoSEQ multiplex PCR, and the TCRdb table lists in-frame clones only, not all of them. The table lists 240,000 or so clones, approximately 82% of them singletons. Input material: peripheral blood. All receptors derive from a man aged 25-45 years who had recovered from COVID-19.

The rearrangement uses TRBV4-1 and TRBJ1-1; 8 nucleotides agree with TRBD1. With 0 bases clipped from V and 1 base from J, the junction kept 4 bases outside the gene matches. Germline V gene lookup returns CDR1 MGHRA and CDR2 YSYEKL. There are 16 residues in the CDR3. The CDR3 is CASSQDPGTGNTEAFF. Here the CDR3 DNA reads TGCGCCAGCAGCCAAGATCCGGGGACAGGGAACACTGAAGCTTTCTTT.

CDR3 region: CASSSVEAGVKNIQYF. For the CDR3, the DNA is TGTGCCAGCAGTTCCGTCGAAGCGGGGGTTAAAAACATTCAGTACTTC. The rearrangement links TRBV28 to TRBJ2-4, with 8 positions matching TRBD2. V was pared by 4 bases and J by 4 bases, with 9 bases of the junction left unmatched. The CDR3 sequence is 16 residues long. Germline assignment: CDR1 MDHEN and CDR2 SYDVKM.

This clone was detected only a few times. This chain links TRBV7-6 with TRBJ1-2, with a weak D call TRBD1 (5 bases). V was clipped by 4 bases and J by 5 bases, with 8 bases between them. Germline CDR1 reads SGHVS; CDR2 reads FNYEAQ. The length of the CDR3 is 12 residues. CDR3 loop: CASSSGIYGYTF. The CDR3 DNA reads as TGTGCCAGCAGCTCAGGGATTTATGGCTACACCTTC.

The V gene is TRBV9, the J gene TRBJ1-5, with TRBD1 as a possible D gene (6 bases). Trimming pared 3 bases from V and 9 bases from J, leaving 13 bases between. The CDR3 totals 13 residues. In germline, CDR1 is SGDLS, CDR2 YYNGEE. The CDR3 DNA follows: TGTGCCAGCAGCGAGGGGGGGCTTGGGCCCCAGCATTTT. The encoded protein is CASSEGGLGPQHF.

The chain combines TRBV29-1 with TRBJ2-5, with 14 positions matching TRBD2. Per the germline V gene, CDR1 is SQVTM and CDR2 is ANQGSEA. The CDR3 contains 16 residues. Trimming removed 4 bases from V and 5 bases from J; junction bases left unmatched: 9. DNA for the CDR3: TGCAGCGTTGGGACTAGCGGGAGGAAGGTAGAGGAGACCCAGTACTTC. It is translated as CSVGTSGRKVEETQYF.

V is TRBV19 and J is TRBJ1-4; D gene unclear. CDR1 is LNHDA and CDR2 is SQIVND in the germline V gene (reference sequence). The CDR3 runs 14 residues. The V and J ends lost 8 bases and 0 bases respectively, with 10 bases between them. CDR3 loop: CASRSYATNEKLFF. DNA of the CDR3: TGTGCCAGTCGGTCCTACGCAACTAATGAAAAACTGTTTTTT.

As concerns this clone: One end of the junction does not line up with germline, which may come from a read error. V gene TRBV18 combines with J gene TRBJ1-2; D is perhaps TRBD1 (5 bases). The length of the CDR3 is 17 residues. The germline V gene has CDR1 KGHSH and CDR2 LQKENI. As DNA, the CDR3 is TGTGCCAGCTCGCCACAGGAAGACCCGGGTACTAACTATGGCTACACCTTC. Its protein product is CASSPQEDPGTNYGYTF.

The chain couples TRBV28 to TRBJ2-5; 12 bases map to TRBD2. This CDR3 spans 16 amino acids. V trimming: 5 bases; J trimming: 2 bases; junction bases outside the gene matches: 6. Germline V gives CDR1 MDHEN, CDR2 SYDVKM. The CDR3 region is CASSTGTSGSQETQYF. CDR3 DNA sequence: TGTGCCAGCAGTACCGGGACTAGCGGGTCTCAAGAGACCCAGTACTTC.

This CDR3 reads CASSLSAGGAEKLFF. CDR3 coding DNA: TGCGCCAGCAGCTTGTCTGCAGGGGGAGCCGAAAAACTGTTTTTT. V gene TRBV5-1 combines with J gene TRBJ1-4, with TRBD1 matching over 7 bases. Germline V gene lookup returns CDR1 SGHRS and CDR2 YFSETQ. Germline trimming cut 1 base from V and 8 bases from J; bases unmatched to any gene: 8. The length of the CDR3 is 15 residues.

The chain uses TRBV5-6 and TRBJ1-2; possibly TRBD1 for D (5 bases). CDR3 length: 15 amino acids. V lost 4 bases to trimming and J lost 5 bases, with 18 bases between them. Germline V gene data show CDR1 as SGHDT and CDR2 as YYEEEE. CDR3 sequence (DNA): TGTGCCAGCAGCGCGGCGGGGCAGGAACAATATGGCTACACCTTC. Protein product: CASSAAGQEQYGYTF.

This chain connects TRBV19 to TRBJ2-3; 10 nucleotides align to TRBD2. V was clipped by 6 bases and J by 2 bases; unmatched bases: 2. CDR3 length: 14 residues. CDR1 is LNHDA and CDR2 is SQIVND in the germline V gene (reference sequence). The CDR3 DNA sequence: TGTGCCAGTAGCACTAGCGGGAACACAGATACGCAGTATTTT. Protein product: CASSTSGNTDTQYF.

This clone was observed a few times. J is TRBJ2-7 and V is TRBV7-9; no clear D gene. Trimming removed 1 base from V and 6 bases from J, with 4 bases in between. Germline CDR1 reads SEHNR; CDR2 reads FQNEAQ (reference sequence). This CDR3 is built from 11 residues. Here the CDR3 DNA reads TGTGCCAGCAGCTTAGAGCTCGAGCAGTACTTC. This encodes CASSLELEQYF.

The V gene is TRBV5-1, the J gene TRBJ1-2; possible D gene TRBD1, 5 bases. This CDR3 contains 15 residues. V lost 0 bases and J lost 1, with 10 bases in between. Germline lookup yields CDR1 SGHRS and CDR2 YFSETQ. For the CDR3, the DNA is TGCGCCAGCAGCTTGGGGGACTCGAGTAACTATGGCTACACCTTC. Translating gives CASSLGDSSNYGYTF.

The chain uses TRBV5-1 and TRBJ2-1; TRBD2 matches 13 bases. CDR3 length equals 16 residues. Germline V gene sequence: CDR1 SGHRS, CDR2 YFSETQ. J was trimmed by 6 bases and V by 0 bases; bases with no gene match: 3. CDR3 amino acids: CASSLELAGGSNEQFF. The DNA of the CDR3 is TGCGCCAGCAGCTTGGAACTAGCGGGGGGGTCCAATGAGCAGTTCTTC.

The chain uses TRBV6-5 and TRBJ1-5; a possible D gene is TRBD1 (6 bases). Germline assignment: CDR1 MNHEY and CDR2 SVGAGI. V was clipped by 5 bases and J by 8 bases, with 16 bases between them. The CDR3 runs 14 residues. CDR3 sequence (DNA): TGTGCCAGCAGTCGTACTGGGGGCAGGGAGCCCCAGCATTTT. It encodes CASSRTGGREPQHF.

V and J are TRBV2 and TRBJ1-2; maybe TRBD1 (6 bases). This CDR3 is 12 amino acids long. CDR1 is SNHLY and CDR2 is FYNNEI in the germline V gene. V was shortened by 5 bases and J by 8 bases, with 12 bases between the two germline ends. CDR3 DNA: TGTGCCAGCAGTTACAGGGCCGGGGGCTACACCTTC. This sequence encodes CASSYRAGGYTF.

The genes are TRBV12-5 and TRBJ2-1; 7 bases are a match to TRBD2. The J segment lost 8 bases and the V segment lost 1 base, leaving 11 bases of the junction unmatched. Germline V gives CDR1 LGHNT, CDR2 FRNRAP. The length of the CDR3 is 16 residues. The CDR3, as DNA: TGTGCTAGTGGTTTGGGACCTGGGGTAGCGGGCGATGAGCAGTTCTTC. Translating gives CASGLGPGVAGDEQFF.